This T cell receptor beta chain was profiled in a study of blood T cells in healthy people across ages. A second about 7 to 12 cycle PCR used barcoded and J-beta primers. TCRdb reanalysed the 5' RACE reads using MiXCR and keeps one entry per CDR3 protein. This repertoire shows fewer than 2 million distinct CDR3 sequences, approximately 40% found once; its top ten account for around 23%. Germline V lookup: CDR1 LGHNA, CDR2 YSLEER. CDR3 length equals 15 residues. V was trimmed by 0 bases and J by 6 bases, leaving 12 bases between them. The chain joins TRBV4-3 to TRBJ2-1; D is perhaps TRBD1 (6 bases). The sample consisted of blood. The TCR comes from a human donor in good health. CDR3 sequence reads: CASSQEWGLVNEQFF. The CDR3 nucleotides read TGCGCCAGCAGCCAAGAGTGGGGGCTGGTCAATGAGCAGTTCTTC.